The 32 T cell receptor beta chains below come from one sample, sequenced in a study of T cells in Graves' hyperthyroidism and ophthalmopathy. The CDR3 regions of TCR beta were amplified from RNA transcripts. HTBI primers drove first-round RT-PCR of the TCR CDR3. In TCRdb, the multiplex PCR reads were re-called with MiXCR into one record per CDR3 protein. The table includes 500,000 to 750,000 distinct CDR3 sequences, around 46% detected once. The sample consisted of peripheral blood or thyroid tissue (not recorded which). All receptors come from a woman between 18 and 29 years old with Graves' hyperthyroidism.

This clonotype has a count of ten or more. The V and J genes are TRBV6-6 and TRBJ1-1; a weak D match, TRBD1 (5 bases). The V end was cut by 5 bases, the J end by 0 bases, with 13 bases between. The CDR3 spans 15 residues. Per germline, CDR1 MNHNY and CDR2 SVGAGI (reference sequence). The CDR3 DNA follows: TGTGCCAGCAGTGGGGACGGCACCATGAACACTGAAGCTTTCTTT. It encodes CASSGDGTMNTEAFF.

This clonotype was found many times. This chain joins TRBV20-1 and TRBJ1-1; no definite D call. Per germline, CDR1 DFQATT and CDR2 SNEGSKA (reference sequence). Trimming cost V 0 bases and J 1 base, with 9 bases left between them. The CDR3 runs to 14 residues. CDR3 region: CSARDHWGNTEAFF. The CDR3 bases are TGCAGTGCTAGAGATCACTGGGGGAACACTGAAGCTTTCTTT.

This clonotype was seen many times. The gene calls are TRBV7-8 and TRBJ2-7; possible D gene TRBD1, 5 bases. V was pared by 1 base and J by 1 base, with 11 bases between. The length of the CDR3 is 15 residues. Germline V CDR1 and CDR2: SGHVS, FQNEAQ. CDR3 nucleotides: TGTGCCAGCAGCTTAGGTGTGGGGCCTTCCTACGAGCAGTACTTC. Protein: CASSLGVGPSYEQYF.

About this clonotype itself: This CDR3 fails to terminate in the conserved phenylalanine or tryptophan, so it likely reflects a read error. The DNA is omitted, as the CDR3 cannot be located on it reliably, and the CDR3 follows TCRdb's listing. The rearrangement uses TRBV7-7 and TRBJ1-2; the table's D call, TRBD1, was not checked against the DNA. The CDR3 has 8 amino acids, counting both end residues. Germline CDR1 and CDR2: SSHAT and FNYEAQ (reference sequence). The CDR3 spells CASSFRQG.

V gene TRBV9 combines with J gene TRBJ2-7; the D gene is possibly TRBD2 (6 bases). This CDR3 comprises 15 residues. Trimming cost V 3 bases and J 7 bases, with 20 bases left between them. Germline-derived CDR1 and CDR2 are SGDLS and YYNGEE. DNA for the CDR3: TGTGCCAGCAGCGACCCCGGGACTCCCCACAATGAGCAGTACTTC. It is translated as CASSDPGTPHNEQYF.

This clonotype has more than one count but fewer than ten. This likely comes from a read error, as the CDR3 has no conserved phenylalanine or tryptophan at its end. Because the CDR3's place on the DNA is in doubt, the DNA is left out and the CDR3 is given as listed by TCRdb. The chain carries TRBV11-2 and TRBJ2-5; the table names TRBD2, a call not compared with the DNA. With termini counted, the CDR3 has 9 amino acids. Germline assignment: CDR1 SGHAT and CDR2 FQNNGV. The CDR3 sequence: CASSLRLAG.

This clonotype appeared many times. The V call is TRBV9, the J call TRBJ2-7, with D hard to call. Germline V gives CDR1 SGDLS, CDR2 YYNGEE. V was trimmed by 0 bases and J by 1 base, leaving 8 bases between them. CDR3 size: 14 residues. In DNA, the CDR3 is TGTGCCAGCAGCGTAGAGTCCCGGTCCTACGAGCAGTACTTC. This encodes CASSVESRSYEQYF.

The rearrangement links TRBV19 to TRBJ2-2; D ambiguous. This CDR3 has 14 amino acids. CDR1 is LNHDA, CDR2 SQIVND, per germline (reference sequence). V was clipped by 7 bases and J by 4 bases, with 13 bases between them. The chain's CDR3 is CASTQEGFTGELFF. The CDR3 DNA reads TGTGCCAGTACCCAGGAAGGTTTCACCGGGGAGCTGTTTTTT. Full variable domain (rest looked up from reference TRBV19 and TRBJ2-2): DGGITQSPKYLFRKEGQNVTLSCEQNLNHDAMYWYRQDPGQGLRLIYYSQIVNDFQKGDIAEGYSVSREKKESFPLTVTSAQKNPTAFYLCASTQEGFTGELFFGEGSRLTVL.

Points on this clonotype: The junction differs from germline at one of its ends, possibly a read error. The rearrangement links TRBV20-1 to TRBJ2-6; possible D gene TRBD1, 5 bases. The germline V gene has CDR1 DFQATT and CDR2 SNEGSKA (reference sequence). The CDR3 extends over 17 amino acids. The CDR3 is CSASESSFHSGANVLIF. The CDR3 coding sequence is TGCAGTGCTAGCGAGTCTAGTTTCCACTCTGGGGCCAACGTCCTGATTTTC.

The chain carries TRBV29-1 and TRBJ1-2; D call uncertain. Looked up from germline, CDR1 is SQVTM and CDR2 is ANQGSEA. The CDR3 is 12 amino acids. Trimming shortened V by 8 bases and J by 4 bases, and 14 bases separated the two germline ends. The DNA of the CDR3 is TGCAGCCAAGATCGCATCATCTATGGCTACACCTTC. It specifies CSQDRIIYGYTF.

This clonotype came up many times. This chain links TRBV7-2 with TRBJ1-5; D unresolved. The germline V gene has CDR1 SGHTA and CDR2 FQGNSA. Trimming took 2 bases from V and 0 from J, leaving 8 bases between them. The CDR3 sequence is 15 residues long. CDR3 nucleotide sequence: TGTGCCAGCAGCTTACACAGAAGTAGCAATCAGCCCCAGCATTTT. This translates into CASSLHRSSNQPQHF.

This clonotype occurred many times. The rearrangement uses TRBV20-1 and TRBJ1-2; unclear D gene. CDR1 DFQATT and CDR2 SNEGSKA come from the germline V gene (reference sequence). The CDR3 loop spans 8 amino acids. V lost 3 bases and J lost 7, with 0 bases in between. CDR3 protein: CSASGYTF. DNA for the CDR3: TGCAGTGCTAGTGGCTACACCTTC.

Regarding this clonotype: Being one base from a much bigger clone, this may be a read error. This chain links TRBV10-3 with TRBJ2-5; D remains ambiguous. The germline V gene encodes CDR1 ENHRY and CDR2 SYGVKD. V was cut by 6 bases and J by 4 bases, with 9 bases left in between. The CDR3 consists of 12 residues. CDR3 bases: TGTGCCATCAGCCAAGAAGGAGAGACCCAGTACTTC. It translates to CAISQEGETQYF.

This clonotype was found once. The chain uses TRBV29-1 and TRBJ2-1; the match to TRBD1 covers 10 bases. The end of the DNA is better explained by TRBJ2-7, so the J call may be wrong. The CDR3 is 15 amino acids. From germline, CDR1 is SQVTM and CDR2 ANQGSEA. In nucleotides, the CDR3 is TGCAGCGTTGGACAGGGGGCGTATTCAGGGAATGAGCAGTACTTC. Translation gives CSVGQGAYSGNEQYF.

This clonotype was seen a handful of times. The CDR3 DNA reads as TGCGCCAGCAGCCAAGGGCAGAGCTATGGCTACACCTTC. Protein product: CASSQGQSYGYTF. This sequence joins TRBV4-3 and TRBJ1-2; D remains ambiguous. Deletions cut 1 base from V and 4 bases from J, with 7 bases between. Germline-derived CDR1 and CDR2 are LGHNA and YSLEER. The CDR3 length is 13 residues.

The table lists this clonotype with a few counts. One junction end does not reproduce the germline sequence, and a read error may be involved. The CDR3 sequence: CASSLEGSMNTEASF. As DNA, the CDR3 is TGTGCCAGCAGCTTGGAGGGGTCCATGAACACTGAAGCTTCCTTT. V is TRBV5-8 and J is TRBJ1-1, with TRBD1 as a possible D gene (5 bases). The CDR3 runs 15 residues. CDR1 SGHTS and CDR2 YDEGEE come from the germline V gene.

This clonotype was seen repeatedly, ten times or more. The rearrangement links TRBV6-2 or TRBV6-3 to TRBJ1-4, with D perhaps TRBD1 (5 bases). V lost 4 bases, J lost 6 bases, and 9 bases lay in between. Germline CDR1 reads MNHEY; CDR2 reads SVGEGT. The CDR3 runs to 13 residues. CDR3 residues: CASSWGPDEKLFF. In DNA, the CDR3 is TGTGCCAGCAGTTGGGGACCGGATGAAAAACTGTTTTTT.

The CDR3 loop is CASSDTLLRAQETQYF. CDR3 sequence (DNA): TGTGCCAGCAGCGACACCCTTCTGAGGGCGCAAGAGACCCAGTACTTC. V is TRBV7-9 and J is TRBJ2-5; perhaps TRBD2 as D (5 bases). Germline CDR1 is SEHNR and CDR2 is FQNEAQ (reference sequence). The CDR3 consists of 16 residues. V was cut by 5 bases and J by 2 bases, with 18 bases left in between.

The chain is built from TRBV7-9 and TRBJ2-7; 13 positions match TRBD2. This CDR3 region has 15 residues. V gave up 9 bases and J gave up 4 bases; unmatched junction bases: 9. Germline CDR1 and CDR2: SEHNR and FQNEAQ (reference sequence). CDR3 loop: CASKALAGGFYEQYF. CDR3 DNA: TGTGCCAGTAAGGCACTAGCGGGAGGGTTTTACGAGCAGTACTTC. Filled out from reference TRBV7-9 and TRBJ2-7, the complete variable domain reads DTGVSQNPRHKITKRGQNVTFRCDPISEHNRLYWYRQTLGQGPEFLTYFQNEAQLEKSRLLSDRFSAERPKGSFSTLEIQRTEQGDSAMYLCASKALAGGFYEQYFGPGTRLTVT.

Written as DNA, the CDR3 is TGTGCCATCAGAATGGCGGGGAACACTGAAGCTTTCTTT. Protein product: CAIRMAGNTEAFF. The chain recombines TRBV10-3 with TRBJ1-1; D is unresolved. Trimming took off 6 bases at V and 1 base at J, with 9 bases between the two ends. The CDR3 has 13 amino acids. Germline values: CDR1 ENHRY, CDR2 SYGVKD.

This clonotype occurred many times. The chain combines TRBV12-3 or TRBV12-4 with TRBJ1-3; no clear D. V was cut by 3 bases and J by 0 bases, with 12 bases left in between. This CDR3 has 16 amino acids. The CDR3 reads CASSFVGTSSGNTIYF. CDR3 DNA: TGTGCCAGCAGTTTCGTTGGAACAAGCTCTGGAAACACCATATATTTT.

The J gene is TRBJ2-7, the V gene TRBV11-2; D is undetermined. CDR3 size: 11 residues. Deletions cut 8 bases from V and 0 bases from J, with 5 bases between. The V gene's germline CDR1 is SGHAT and CDR2 FQNNGV. This chain's CDR3 is CASESSYEQYF. The CDR3 DNA follows: TGTGCCAGCGAGAGCTCCTACGAGCAGTACTTC.

The chain couples TRBV12-3 or TRBV12-4 to TRBJ2-4; the D gene is possibly TRBD1 (6 bases). V shed 7 bases and J shed 4 bases, with 17 bases lying between them. The length of the CDR3 is 15 residues. The CDR3 coding sequence is TGTGCCAGCACGAACAGGGTTTTGACGAAAAACATTCAGTACTTC. Translating gives CASTNRVLTKNIQYF.

The chain links TRBV7-9 to TRBJ2-7; D might be TRBD2 (5 bases). This CDR3 comprises 13 residues. Germline CDR1 is SEHNR and CDR2 is FQNEAQ (reference sequence). Trimming pared 5 bases from V and 7 bases from J, leaving 15 bases between. This CDR3 reads CASSGRAYGEQYF. CDR3 sequence (DNA): TGTGCCAGCAGCGGGCGGGCCTACGGAGAGCAGTACTTC.

Worth noting for this clonotype: A read error may be the cause here, since a much bigger clone is one base away. The gene calls are TRBV5-1 and TRBJ1-2; D is ambiguous. This CDR3 has 15 residues. CDR1 is SGHRS, CDR2 YFSETQ, per germline. Trimming removed 0 bases at V and 5 bases at J, with 14 bases between. CDR3 loop: CASSLEARRFYGYTF. The CDR3 DNA is TGCGCCAGCAGCTTGGAGGCTCGGCGGTTTTATGGCTACACCTTC.

V is TRBV18 and J is TRBJ1-1; D gene unclear. Trimming removed 5 bases at V and 0 bases at J, with 13 bases between. Looked up from germline, CDR1 is KGHSH and CDR2 is LQKENI. The CDR3 is 15 residues long. The CDR3 sequence: CASSKQEAMNTEAFF. CDR3 bases: TGTGCCAGCTCAAAACAAGAAGCCATGAACACTGAAGCTTTCTTT.

The V gene is TRBV24-1, the J gene TRBJ1-5, with 8 bases lining up with TRBD1. The CDR3 is 16 amino acids. J was trimmed by 5 bases and V by 5 bases; bases with no gene match: 10. The germline V gene encodes CDR1 KGHDR and CDR2 SFDVKD. The CDR3, as DNA: TGTGCCACCAGTGGTCAGGGGGCGCGGGGGGATCAGCCCCAGCATTTT. The encoded protein is CATSGQGARGDQPQHF.

The chain couples TRBV4-2 to TRBJ1-1; 9 positions agree with TRBD1. The germline CDR1 and CDR2 sequences are LGHNA and YNFKEQ. Trimming cost V 1 base and J 7 bases; bases outside gene matches: 4. This CDR3 region has 14 residues. CDR3: CASSQVTGGIEAFF. The CDR3 DNA sequence: TGTGCCAGCAGCCAAGTCACAGGGGGCATTGAAGCTTTCTTT.

As to this clonotype: This may stem from a read error, because a much larger clone lies one nucleotide away. V and J are TRBV5-5 and TRBJ1-5; tentative D call: TRBD1 (5 bases). The germline CDR1 and CDR2 sequences are SGHKS and YYEKEE (reference sequence). The CDR3 runs 14 residues. The CDR3 coding sequence is TGCGTCAGCAGCTTGGAAGGACACAATCAGCCCCAGCATTTT. It encodes CVSSLEGHNQPQHF.

This clonotype was seen at least ten times. V gene TRBV27 combines with J gene TRBJ1-5, with D maybe TRBD1 (5 bases). The CDR3 is 15 amino acids. Germline CDR1 MNHEY, CDR2 SMNVEV (reference sequence). V lost 8 bases to trimming and J lost 4 bases, with 18 bases between them. CDR3: CASRDTGPGNQPQHF. In DNA form, the CDR3 reads TGTGCCAGCCGCGATACAGGTCCCGGTAATCAGCCCCAGCATTTT.

This clonotype was counted many times. The chain combines TRBV5-1 with TRBJ2-7; D remains ambiguous. The germline V gene encodes CDR1 SGHRS and CDR2 YFSETQ. The CDR3 has 13 residues. Trimming removed 0 bases at V and 3 bases at J, with 7 bases between. The CDR3 is CASSLDPFYEQYF. The CDR3 DNA sequence: TGCGCCAGCAGCTTGGACCCCTTCTACGAGCAGTACTTC. Full variable domain (missing parts from reference TRBV5-1 and TRBJ2-7): KAGVTQTPRYLIKTRGQQVTLSCSPISGHRSVSWYQQTPGQGLQFLFEYFSETQRNKGNFPGRFSGRQFSNSRSEMNVSTLELGDSALYLCASSLDPFYEQYFGPGTRLTVT.

The chain joins TRBV20-1 to TRBJ1-3; D remains ambiguous. The CDR3 is 14 amino acids. From germline, CDR1 is DFQATT and CDR2 SNEGSKA (reference sequence). With 0 bases removed from V and 4 bases from J, the gap between germline ends came to 10 bases. The CDR3 bases are TGCAGTGCTAGAGATCGCCAGGCCGGAAACACCATATATTTT. Translating gives CSARDRQAGNTIYF.